This T cell receptor beta chain was sequenced in a study of cytomegalovirus exposure and HLA in healthy donors. Study results and limitations: The study had only CMV serostatus as immune exposure information.

This clone has a single count. Its antigen is still unknown. Primers for the PCR totalled 60 Vbeta and 13 Jbeta. Per the original data handling: In a later analysis, roughly 10 million of tens of millions of unique beta chains occurred in at least two donors. The assay was immunoSEQ multiplex PCR, and TCRdb's table has in-frame clones only and misses some. The V and J calls and clone size are taken from that table; D and trimming were inferred from the DNA. The profile shows roughly 200,000 clones, 80% to 90% of them singletons. The CDR3 loop spans 17 amino acids. The V gene's germline CDR1 is LNHNV and CDR2 YYDKDF (reference sequence). The trim removed 3 bases at V and 10 bases at J, leaving 15 bases unmatched.

The rearrangement joins TRBV15 to TRBJ1-4; 9 nucleotides align to TRBD1. The source of this sequence is a young woman in good health and CMV-seronegative. Input material: PBMCs. The CDR3 region is CATSRPTGGSGSRKLFF. The CDR3 region has the DNA TGTGCCACCAGCAGGCCCACAGGGGGCTCGGGGTCGAGAAAACTGTTTTTT.